The 4 T cell receptor beta chains presented below share a single source sample, sequenced in a study of CD8+CD57+ T cells in acquired aplastic anemia. For CDR3 and TCR beta VDJ profiling, genomic DNA was the template used. Using its own MiXCR run on the reads, TCRdb lists one record per CDR3 protein. The sample carries around 250,000 distinct CDR3 sequences, approximately 56% recorded once. The source material was sorted CD4+, CD8+, or CD8+CD57+ T cells (not recorded which) from PBMCs. All receptors derive from a human donor with severe aplastic anemia or a healthy control (not recorded which).

The chain is built from TRBV7-3 and TRBJ2-1; D is unclear. Gene TRBJ2-7 matches the end of the DNA better, so the J call may be wrong. Germline CDR1 is SGHTA and CDR2 is FQGTGA. This CDR3 is built from 12 residues. The CDR3 region is CASSPIGDEQYF. For the CDR3, the DNA is TGTGCCAGCAGCCCCATTGGGGACGAGCAGTACTTC.

This clonotype showed up many times. V gene TRBV12-3 or TRBV12-4 combines with J gene TRBJ2-1, with TRBD2 as a possible D gene (5 bases). V was pared by 7 bases and J by 0 bases, with 13 bases between. CDR3 length: 15 amino acids. CDR3 nucleotide sequence: TGTGCCAGCACCCCCGGGGTCAGCTCCTACAATGAGCAGTTCTTC. Its protein product is CASTPGVSSYNEQFF.

The chain recombines TRBV6-1 with TRBJ1-1, with D possibly matching TRBD1 (5 bases). V shed 4 bases and J shed 1 base, with 16 bases lying between them. Germline-derived CDR1 and CDR2 are MNHNS and SASEGT. The CDR3 loop spans 16 amino acids. CDR3 in amino acids: CASSVGDGTGNTEAFF. The CDR3 region has the DNA TGTGCCAGCAGTGTGGGGGACGGCACCGGGAACACTGAAGCTTTCTTT.

The rearrangement links TRBV10-3 to TRBJ1-5, with D hard to call. This CDR3 region has 13 residues. V lost 8 bases, J lost 0 bases, and 8 bases lay in between. Looked up from germline, CDR1 is ENHRY and CDR2 is SYGVKD. The CDR3 loop reads CAIAADSNQPQHF. The CDR3 DNA follows: TGTGCCATCGCCGCGGATAGCAATCAGCCCCAGCATTTT.